The rows below give T cell receptor beta chains drawn from one sample of a study of CD8+ T cells in alopecia areata. Some clones are missing from TCRdb's copy, which holds only in-frame ones; the method was immunoSEQ multiplex PCR. The sample yields about 120,000 clones, about half seen once. The sequenced sample was CD4+ T cells sorted from blood, obtained at week 4, from a patient treated with tofacitinib. These TCRs come from a human donor with alopecia areata. Both conserved end residues are part of each CDR3. Fields, in order: CDR3 DNA, CDR3 protein, clone size, D gene, J gene, V gene. The D gene is left open where the match is weak. Clone size is given for some rows only: seen once, a few or many times, or a class if the clone is expanded.

DNA: TGTGCCTGGAGTCTCGGACTAGCGGGAGCTGTCAAAAACATTCAGTACTTC; CDR3: CAWSLGLAGAVKNIQYF; size: NA; D: TRBD2; J: TRBJ2-4; V: TRBV30
DNA: TGTGCCTGGAGTAAGGGGGCGGGCACTGAAGCTTTCTTT; CDR3: CAWSKGAGTEAFF; size: NA; D: TRBD1; J: TRBJ1-1; V: TRBV30
DNA: TGTGCCAGCAGTCGACAGGGTTGGGGCTATGGCTACACCTTC; CDR3: CASSRQGWGYGYTF; size: NA; D: TRBD1; J: TRBJ1-2; V: TRBV6-4
DNA: TGTGCCAGCAGCGCCTCAAGGGTTGGCACCGGGGAGCTGTTTTTT; CDR3: CASSASRVGTGELFF; size: NA; D: NA; J: TRBJ2-2; V: TRBV7-2
DNA: TGTGCCAGCAAGGAGGAGGGCTCGCCTCAGCCCCAGCATTTT; CDR3: CASKEEGSPQPQHF; size: NA; D: NA; J: TRBJ1-5; V: TRBV2
DNA: TGTGCTCAGGGGGGACAGGCCGCTCCGAGCTCTGGGGCCAACGTCCTGACTTTC; CDR3: CAQGGQAAPSSGANVLTF; size: NA; D: TRBD1; J: TRBJ2-6; V: TRBV9
DNA: TGCGCCAGCAGCCAGGAATTCGGGGATGGCTACACCTTC; CDR3: CASSQEFGDGYTF; size: NA; D: NA; J: TRBJ1-2; V: TRBV5-1
DNA: TGTGCCTGGAGTGTACAGGGGGCAACTAATGAAAAACTGTTTTTT; CDR3: CAWSVQGATNEKLFF; size: NA; D: TRBD1; J: TRBJ1-4; V: TRBV30
DNA: TGCGCCAGCAGCTTGGCGACGGGGGGGCCGAGGGAGCTGTTTTTT; CDR3: CASSLATGGPRELFF; size: once; D: TRBD2; J: TRBJ2-2; V: TRBV5-1
DNA: TGTGCCAGCATTCAAACCGGGACAGGGTTCTACGAGCAGTACTTC; CDR3: CASIQTGTGFYEQYF; size: NA; D: TRBD1; J: TRBJ2-7; V: TRBV6-5
DNA: TGCAGCGTTGACGGCGGTCCTAGCACAGATACGCAGTATTTT; CDR3: CSVDGGPSTDTQYF; size: NA; D: NA; J: TRBJ2-3; V: TRBV29-1
DNA: TGTGCCAGCAGCTTTTACCCGGACAGCCAAGAGACCCAGTACTTC; CDR3: CASSFYPDSQETQYF; size: NA; D: NA; J: TRBJ2-5; V: TRBV7-9
DNA: TGCGCCAGCAGCCAAGATCCCGGGGAGACCCAGTACTTC; CDR3: CASSQDPGETQYF; size: NA; D: NA; J: TRBJ2-5; V: TRBV4-1
DNA: TGTGCCAGCAGTTACGGTAGGACAATGAACACTGAAGCTTTCTTT; CDR3: CASSYGRTMNTEAFF; size: NA; D: NA; J: TRBJ1-1; V: TRBV6-5
DNA: TGCGCCAGCAGCCAGTCCCTAGTGATTGGGGCAGATACGCAGTATTTT; CDR3: CASSQSLVIGADTQYF; size: NA; D: NA; J: TRBJ2-3; V: TRBV4-1
DNA: TGCAGCGTTGATGGCACGATGGGGAACACTGAAGCTTTCTTT; CDR3: CSVDGTMGNTEAFF; size: few; D: NA; J: TRBJ1-1; V: TRBV29-1
DNA: TGTGCCTGGATCTCAGCTCCCGAAGCTTTCTTT; CDR3: CAWISAPEAFF; size: NA; D: NA; J: TRBJ1-1; V: TRBV30
DNA: TGTGCCAGCAGTGTGAGCCCGAACACCGGGGAGCTGTTTTTT; CDR3: CASSVSPNTGELFF; size: few; D: NA; J: TRBJ2-2; V: TRBV2
DNA: TGTGCCAGCAGCTTAGCGGTAGGGTCGACAGATACGCAGTATTTT; CDR3: CASSLAVGSTDTQYF; size: few; D: NA; J: TRBJ2-3; V: TRBV7-9
DNA: TGTGCCAGTAGTATACAAACTAGCGGGAGGGTCAATGAGCAGTTCTTC; CDR3: CASSIQTSGRVNEQFF; size: NA; D: TRBD2; J: TRBJ2-1; V: TRBV19
DNA: TGTGCCAGCAGCTTAGAGGGCAGTGGGGCATATAGCAATCAGCCCCAGCATTTT; CDR3: CASSLEGSGAYSNQPQHF; size: NA; D: NA; J: TRBJ1-5; V: TRBV7-9
DNA: TGTGCCAGCAGCCAACTAGCGGCCCCCGGGGAGACCCAGTACTTC; CDR3: CASSQLAAPGETQYF; size: NA; D: TRBD2; J: TRBJ2-5; V: TRBV4-2
DNA: TGTGCCAGCAACGGGCAGCTGAAAGAGACCCAGTACTTC; CDR3: CASNGQLKETQYF; size: few; D: NA; J: TRBJ2-5; V: TRBV2
DNA: TGTGCCAGCGGTACCGACGGGAGGGCCGGGTACGAGCAGTACTTC; CDR3: CASGTDGRAGYEQYF; size: NA; D: TRBD2; J: TRBJ2-7; V: TRBV6-5
DNA: TGTGCCAGCAGACAAAACCGGGACACCCGGGGCACCTTC; CDR3: CASRQNRDTRGTF; size: NA; D: NA; J: TRBJ1-2; V: TRBV7-2
DNA: TGCAGCGTTGGCGGGATGACCTACGAGCAGTACTTC; CDR3: CSVGGMTYEQYF; size: NA; D: NA; J: TRBJ2-7; V: TRBV29-1
DNA: TGTGCCAGCAGCTTAGGTTCCGGCCGGGGGGCGTACGATACGCAGTATTTT; CDR3: CASSLGSGRGAYDTQYF; size: few; D: NA; J: TRBJ2-3; V: TRBV7-9
DNA: TGTGCCAGCAGTTTAATGCACCAAGGTCAGCCCCAGCATTTT; CDR3: CASSLMHQGQPQHF; size: NA; D: NA; J: TRBJ1-5; V: TRBV27
DNA: TGCGCCAGCAGCCGCGCGTATGGGATGACAGGATATCCAGAGTACGAGCAGTACTTC; CDR3: CASSRAYGMTGYPEYEQYF; size: NA; D: NA; J: TRBJ2-7; V: TRBV4-1
DNA: TGTGCCAGCAGCCCCTTAGCGGGAGGGCCCTACAATGAGCAGTTCTTC; CDR3: CASSPLAGGPYNEQFF; size: few; D: TRBD2; J: TRBJ2-1; V: TRBV7-3
DNA: TGCGCCAGCCGAGGCAGGGGCCTCTATGGCTACACCTTC; CDR3: CASRGRGLYGYTF; size: few; D: NA; J: TRBJ1-2; V: TRBV4-1
DNA: TGTGCCAGCAGTCGGGGTTCGAACACCGGGGAGCTGTTTTTT; CDR3: CASSRGSNTGELFF; size: NA; D: NA; J: TRBJ2-2; V: TRBV5-4
DNA: TGCGCCAGCAGCCCGGAAGGGGGTCAGCCCCAGCATTTT; CDR3: CASSPEGGQPQHF; size: once; D: NA; J: TRBJ1-5; V: TRBV5-1
DNA: TGTGCCAGCAGTGTTACGGACAGGGGCACCTACGAGCAGTACTTT; CDR3: CASSVTDRGTYEQYF; size: NA; D: TRBD1; J: TRBJ2-7; V: TRBV6-1
DNA: TGTGCCAGCAGCTTCAGGGGCTACACCTTC; CDR3: CASSFRGYTF; size: NA; D: NA; J: TRBJ1-2; V: TRBV7-2
DNA: TGTGCCAGCAGTTACCCTTGGGACAGGAGGGGTCAGCCCCAGCATTTT; CDR3: CASSYPWDRRGQPQHF; size: NA; D: TRBD1; J: TRBJ1-5; V: TRBV6-5
DNA: TGCAGCGGCCAGACTAGCGGGAGTACGCAGTTCTTC; CDR3: CSGQTSGSTQFF; size: NA; D: TRBD2; J: TRBJ2-1; V: TRBV29-1
DNA: TGTGCCAGCAGCTTTTCAGGGGGAACAGGTGGCTACACCTTC; CDR3: CASSFSGGTGGYTF; size: NA; D: TRBD1; J: TRBJ1-2; V: TRBV7-9
DNA: TGCGCCAGCAGCCTAACTAGGAGCTCCTACAATGAGCAGTTCTTC; CDR3: CASSLTRSSYNEQFF; size: NA; D: NA; J: TRBJ2-1; V: TRBV5-1
DNA: TGTGCCAGCAGTGACCCCCCCCGGGACAGCCAAAACATTCAGTACTTC; CDR3: CASSDPPRDSQNIQYF; size: NA; D: TRBD1; J: TRBJ2-4; V: TRBV6-1
DNA: TGTGCCAGCAGCTCCGCGGGGACGGAGTACTTC; CDR3: CASSSAGTEYF; size: NA; D: NA; J: TRBJ2-7; V: TRBV2
DNA: TGTGCCAGCAGCTCCGGGGTCGGCTCTGGGGCCAACGTCCTGACTTTC; CDR3: CASSSGVGSGANVLTF; size: few; D: NA; J: TRBJ2-6; V: TRBV7-8
DNA: TGTGCCTGGAGTTGGGACAGGGCTGGCTACACCTTC; CDR3: CAWSWDRAGYTF; size: NA; D: TRBD1; J: TRBJ1-2; V: TRBV30
DNA: TGTGCCAGCAGTGTTAACAGGGCAGGCGATGGCTACACCTTC; CDR3: CASSVNRAGDGYTF; size: few; D: NA; J: TRBJ1-2; V: TRBV6-1
DNA: TGTGCCTGGAGCACGGGAGGTAATCAGCCCCAGCATTTT; CDR3: CAWSTGGNQPQHF; size: few; D: NA; J: TRBJ1-5; V: TRBV30
DNA: TGCAGCGCTGCAGGGGAGGGGTCCCTGTTAGCCAAAAACATTCAGTACTTC; CDR3: CSAAGEGSLLAKNIQYF; size: once; D: NA; J: TRBJ2-4; V: TRBV29-1
DNA: TGTGCCAGCAGTACCTCCTGGACCTCGTTAGACTACACCTTC; CDR3: CASSTSWTSLDYTF; size: NA; D: NA; J: TRBJ1-2; V: TRBV6-5
DNA: TGCGCCAGCAGCCAAGATCCCAGGGGTTTACCGTTCTTC; CDR3: CASSQDPRGLPFF; size: once; D: NA; J: TRBJ2-1; V: TRBV4-1
DNA: TGTGCCTGGACCCGCAGCCACGGAAACACCATATATTTT; CDR3: CAWTRSHGNTIYF; size: once; D: NA; J: TRBJ1-3; V: TRBV30
DNA: TGTGCCAGCAGCGTAGAGGCCCAGGGCAATGAGCAGTTCTTC; CDR3: CASSVEAQGNEQFF; size: NA; D: NA; J: TRBJ2-1; V: TRBV9
DNA: TGTGCCAGCTCACCGGACAGGAATCAGCCCCAGCATTTT; CDR3: CASSPDRNQPQHF; size: NA; D: TRBD1; J: TRBJ1-5; V: TRBV18
DNA: TGCAGCGTTTTCGACAGGGGATACTATGGCTACACCTTC; CDR3: CSVFDRGYYGYTF; size: NA; D: TRBD1; J: TRBJ1-2; V: TRBV29-1
DNA: TGTGCCAGCAGACGTTATAGCCAGACAGGGGAAGCTTTCTTT; CDR3: CASRRYSQTGEAFF; size: NA; D: TRBD1; J: TRBJ1-1; V: TRBV13
DNA: TGTGCCAGCAGCGTAGTGGGGGGCGAGCAGTTCTTC; CDR3: CASSVVGGEQFF; size: NA; D: NA; J: TRBJ2-1; V: TRBV9
DNA: TGCAGTGCAAAGGGGCGCTATGGCTACACCTTC; CDR3: CSAKGRYGYTF; size: NA; D: NA; J: TRBJ1-2; V: TRBV20-1
DNA: TGTGCCAGCAGCCCCGGGGGGCCTCTATCAGGAGATACGCAGTATTTT; CDR3: CASSPGGPLSGDTQYF; size: NA; D: NA; J: TRBJ2-3; V: TRBV7-8